This T cell receptor (beta chain) was profiled in a study of shared clonotypes between healthy human individuals. Study background: Those who served as donors were a couple of women and three men between the ages of 18 and 49.

Positively selected for CCR7, the CD45RO-negative cells used as naive CD8 cells excluded terminally differentiated effector memory CD45RA+ cells. The V gene lost 7 bases and the J gene lost 0 bases, with 10 bases spanning the gap. Germline CDR1 SNHLY, CDR2 FYNNEI. The CDR3 is made up of 13 amino acids. At a deep level, the assay was run. Assay: immunoSEQ multiplex PCR; the TCRdb copy retains only in-frame clones and omits some. The data show more than 550,000 clones, around 90% seen once. Study-wide findings and caveats: Naive CD4 clonotypes overlapped across a handful of donors at about 5%. The generation probabilities recorded for non-shared clonotypes fell below those of clonotypes shared by all four donors.

Comment on this clone: The antigen is unknown.

The chain uses TRBV2 and TRBJ2-7, with D unresolved. Sequencing was carried out using naive CD8+ T cells sorted from blood. The TCR was taken from a man aged 25-45 years in good health. CDR3 in amino acids: CASIRPSSYEQYF. In DNA, the CDR3 is TGTGCCAGCATAAGGCCGAGCTCCTACGAGCAGTACTTC.